This T cell receptor (beta chain) was sequenced during a study of blood T cell repertoires in COVID-19. Across the whole study: Acute and convalescent COVID-19 samples came from the United States, Italy and Spain. T cells, B-cell-depleted T cells, or PBMCs supplied cDNA or gDNA.

The authors' processing: From reference gene primer amplification, estimates of nucleated cell counts were derived. The method was immunoSEQ multiplex PCR; TCRdb's version includes in-frame clones alone and lacks a portion of them. V and J calls and clone size are copied from that table; D and trimming were computed from the DNA. The repertoire holds more than 120,000 clones, with 85% to 90% as singletons. Sample: peripheral blood. The TCR originated in a man aged 50 to 60 who had recovered from COVID-19.

DNA for the CDR3: TGTGCCAGCACTAGCGTTGATGAGCAGTTCTTC. It codes for CASTSVDEQFF. V and J are TRBV6-5 and TRBJ2-1, with D perhaps matching TRBD2 (6 bases). Germline V gene sequence: CDR1 MNHEY, CDR2 SVGAGI. The CDR3 contains 11 residues. Trimming cost V 7 bases and J 8 bases, with 9 bases left between them.